This entry features one T cell receptor (beta chain) sequence. The antigen remains unidentified. Full-length variable regions came from constant-region reverse primers plus semi-nested Nested Universal Primer A PCR. TCRdb itself ran the 5' RACE reads through MiXCR, one entry per CDR3 protein. The table shows about 57,000 distinct CDR3 sequences, with 25% to 30% occurring only once. V was shortened by 5 bases and J by 2 bases, with 9 bases between the two germline ends. This CDR3 spans 13 amino acids. Germline-derived CDR1 and CDR2 are SGHTA and FQGNSA. Overall study results and limits: Tumor memory CD4+ T cell TCR gene usage was found to cluster with blood and lymph node memory CD4+ cells and with lymph node naive CD4+ cells. Larger-cohort validation covered only one TCR beta V-J rearrangement. Tumor Tregs overlapped most with tumor, then blood, naive CD4+ cells.

The clonotype originates from a female donor with breast cancer. The chain links TRBV7-2 to TRBJ1-1, with D possibly being TRBD1 (5 bases). Input material: tumor-infiltrating memory CD4+ T cells sorted from the breast tumor. Subset noted: memory CD4+ T cells, CD4+CD45RO+CD25-. The CDR3 bases are TGTGCCAGCAGCGTGGGACGAAACACTGAAGCTTTCTTT. Encoded protein: CASSVGRNTEAFF.